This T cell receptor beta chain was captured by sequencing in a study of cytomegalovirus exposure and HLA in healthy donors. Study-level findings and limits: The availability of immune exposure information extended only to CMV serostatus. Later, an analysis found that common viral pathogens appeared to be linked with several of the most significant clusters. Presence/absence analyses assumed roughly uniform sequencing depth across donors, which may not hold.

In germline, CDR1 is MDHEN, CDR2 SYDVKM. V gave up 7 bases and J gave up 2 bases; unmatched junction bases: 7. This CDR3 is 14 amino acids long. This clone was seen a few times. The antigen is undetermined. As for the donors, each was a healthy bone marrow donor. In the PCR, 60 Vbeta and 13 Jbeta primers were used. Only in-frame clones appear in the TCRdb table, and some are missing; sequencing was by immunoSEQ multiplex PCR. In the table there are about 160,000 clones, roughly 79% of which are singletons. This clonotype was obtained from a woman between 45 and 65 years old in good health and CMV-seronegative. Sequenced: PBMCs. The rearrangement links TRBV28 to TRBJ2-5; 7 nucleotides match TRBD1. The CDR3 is CASTGTAPQETQYF. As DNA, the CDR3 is TGTGCCAGCACAGGGACAGCTCCGCAAGAGACCCAGTACTTC.